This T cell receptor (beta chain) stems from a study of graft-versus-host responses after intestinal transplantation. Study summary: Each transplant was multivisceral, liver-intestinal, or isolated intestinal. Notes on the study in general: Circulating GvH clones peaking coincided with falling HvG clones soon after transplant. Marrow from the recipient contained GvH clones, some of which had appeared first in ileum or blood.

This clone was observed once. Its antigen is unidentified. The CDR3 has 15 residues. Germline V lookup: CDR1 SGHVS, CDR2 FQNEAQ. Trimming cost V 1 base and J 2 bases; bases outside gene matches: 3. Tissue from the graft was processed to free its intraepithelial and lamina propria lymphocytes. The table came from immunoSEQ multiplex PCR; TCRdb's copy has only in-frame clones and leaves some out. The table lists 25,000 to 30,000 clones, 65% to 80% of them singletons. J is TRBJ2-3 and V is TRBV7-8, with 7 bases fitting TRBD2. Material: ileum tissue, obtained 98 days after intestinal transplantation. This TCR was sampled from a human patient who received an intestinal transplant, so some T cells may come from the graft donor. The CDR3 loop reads CASSLGEGLTDTQYF. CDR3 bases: TGTGCCAGCAGCTTAGGGGAGGGCCTCACAGATACGCAGTATTTT.